Included here is one T cell receptor beta chain sequence, with context. The sample comes from a study of blood T cell repertoires in COVID-19. Study-level background: Samples representing acute and convalescent COVID-19 were sourced from the United States, Italy and Spain. T cells, B-cell-depleted T cells, or PBMCs supplied cDNA or gDNA.

Authors' processing steps: Estimation of nucleated cell counts relied on the amplification of reference gene primers. Clones were read by immunoSEQ multiplex PCR, and TCRdb kept only the in-frame ones, dropping some. Clonal size and the V and J genes are those of that table, whereas D and trimming came from the DNA. Altogether approximately 120,000 clones are present, over 70% being singletons, with the ten largest covering about 4.5%. Sequencing was carried out using peripheral blood. The receptor comes from a human donor in a cohort sampled during active or convalescent COVID-19.

The CDR3 bases are TGTGCCAGTAGTATTCTAGCGAACTCCTACAATGAGCAGTTCTTC. This gives the protein CASSILANSYNEQFF. The chain joins TRBV19 to TRBJ2-1; a possible D gene is TRBD2 (6 bases). V shed 3 bases and J shed 0 bases, with 9 bases lying between them. Germline V gives CDR1 LNHDA, CDR2 SQIVND (reference sequence). This CDR3 contains 15 residues.